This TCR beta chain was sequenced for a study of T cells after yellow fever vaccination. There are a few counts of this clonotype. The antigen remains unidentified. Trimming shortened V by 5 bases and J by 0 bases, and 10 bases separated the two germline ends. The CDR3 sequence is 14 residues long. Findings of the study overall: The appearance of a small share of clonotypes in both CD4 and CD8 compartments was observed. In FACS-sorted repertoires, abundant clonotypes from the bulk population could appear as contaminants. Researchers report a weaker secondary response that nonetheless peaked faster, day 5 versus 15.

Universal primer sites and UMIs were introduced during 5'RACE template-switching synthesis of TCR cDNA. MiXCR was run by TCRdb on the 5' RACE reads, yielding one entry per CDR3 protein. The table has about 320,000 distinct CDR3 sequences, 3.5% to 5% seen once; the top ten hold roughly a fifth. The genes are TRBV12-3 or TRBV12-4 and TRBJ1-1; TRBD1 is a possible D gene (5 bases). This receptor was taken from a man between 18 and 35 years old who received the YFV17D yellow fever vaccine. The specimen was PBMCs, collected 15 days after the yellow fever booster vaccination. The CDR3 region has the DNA TGTGCCAGCAGTCCTCAGGGCGTGAACACTGAAGCTTTCTTT. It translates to CASSPQGVNTEAFF.